Listed below are T cell receptor beta chains from one sample, sequenced in a study of blood T cell repertoires in COVID-19. Assay used: immunoSEQ multiplex PCR; TCRdb lists only in-frame clones, some missing. The sample has 95,000 to 150,000 clones, 85% to 90% seen once. The sample consisted of peripheral blood. The receptors shown here come from a woman in her sixties or seventies with acute or convalescent COVID-19. Both conserved end residues are part of each CDR3. Fields, in order: D gene, V gene, J gene, CDR3 length, clone size, CDR3 protein, CDR3 DNA. A D gene is named only where the DNA matches it firmly. The listing skips clone size in some rows; elsewhere it reads once, few, many or a size class.

>NA|TRBV3-1/TRBV3-2|TRBJ2-3|15|NA
CASSQGNGGPHTQYF
TGTGCCAGCAGCCAAGGTAACGGGGGGCCTCATACGCAGTATTTT
>NA|TRBV20-1|TRBJ1-1|21|NA
CSASPGMNRGHPGWGNAEAFF
TGCAGTGCTAGTCCGGGGATGAACCGGGGACATCCCGGGTGGGGGAATGCTGAAGCTTTCTTT
>NA|TRBV4-1|TRBJ2-5|11|NA
CASSQGGTQYF
TGCGCCAGCAGCCAAGGCGGGACCCAGTACTTC
>NA|TRBV9|TRBJ1-5|13|NA
CASSDIGNQPQHF
TGTGCCAGCAGCGACATTGGCAATCAGCCCCAGCATTTT
>TRBD2|TRBV6-5|TRBJ2-5|13|NA
CASILGGSETQYF
TGTGCCAGCATTCTGGGGGGGTCGGAGACCCAGTACTTC
>NA|TRBV11-2|TRBJ2-1|15|few
CASSLDRGLWYEQFF
TGTGCCAGCAGCTTAGATCGCGGCCTATGGTATGAGCAGTTCTTC
>NA|TRBV7-9|TRBJ2-7|12|NA
CASSSTGYEQYF
TGTGCCAGCAGCTCCACAGGATACGAGCAGTACTTC
>NA|TRBV24-1|TRBJ1-2|16|NA
CATSDRQKGPNYGYTF
TGTGCCACCAGTGATCGACAGAAGGGGCCTAACTATGGCTACACCTTC
>TRBD1|TRBV4-1|TRBJ1-1|14|NA
CASSPTGINTEAFF
TGCGCCAGCAGCCCGACAGGGATCAACACTGAAGCTTTCTTT
>TRBD1|TRBV2|TRBJ1-2|14|NA
CASSPGQGLYGYTF
TGTGCCAGCAGTCCGGGACAGGGCCTCTATGGCTACACCTTC
>NA|TRBV14|TRBJ2-5|13|NA
CASSQDRGETQYF
TGTGCCAGCAGCCAAGATAGGGGGGAGACCCAGTACTTC